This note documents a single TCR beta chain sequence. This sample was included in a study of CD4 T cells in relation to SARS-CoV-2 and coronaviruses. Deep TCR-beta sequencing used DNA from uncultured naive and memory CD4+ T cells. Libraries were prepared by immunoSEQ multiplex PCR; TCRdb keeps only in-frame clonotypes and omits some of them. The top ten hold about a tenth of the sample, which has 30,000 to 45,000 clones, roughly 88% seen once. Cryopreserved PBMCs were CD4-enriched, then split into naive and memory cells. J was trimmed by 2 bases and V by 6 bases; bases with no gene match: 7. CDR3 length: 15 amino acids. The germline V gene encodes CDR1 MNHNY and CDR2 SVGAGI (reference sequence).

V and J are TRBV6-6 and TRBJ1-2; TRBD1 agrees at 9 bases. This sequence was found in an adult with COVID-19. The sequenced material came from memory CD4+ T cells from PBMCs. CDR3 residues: CASRATGTGNYGYTF. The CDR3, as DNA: TGTGCCAGCAGGGCGACCGGGACAGGGAACTATGGCTACACCTTC.